One and the same sample provided the 10 T cell receptor beta chains below, sequenced in a study of beta chain features in type 1 diabetes (dated by TCRdb to 2016 to 2019). Summary of the overall study and its limitations: A moderate but significant shortening of TCRB CDR3 length was observed in type 1 diabetes patients in all four CD4+ subsets.

Libraries were constructed by the immunoSEQ multiplex PCR assay. All of the isolated RNA was reverse transcribed with the High Capacity cDNA Reverse Transcription Kit, so expressed TCRB transcripts were sequenced. TCRdb limited this immuneACCESS table to in-frame rearrangements with V and J called. A share of clones is missing; checked studies link under half to unresolved V genes, and the rest is unexplained. The sample contains about 660,000 clones, roughly an eighth of them found a single time. The ten most abundant clones make up 0.035% to 0.045% of the sample. What these receptors recognize is not known. Sequenced sample: naive CD4+ T cells from blood. The cell subset or site label of this sample denotes: true naive CD4+ T cells. Every receptor here comes from a man aged 18 to 29 with type 1 diabetes.

There are a few counts of this clone. This rearrangement joins TRBV5-1 to TRBJ2-2; tentative D call: TRBD1 (5 bases). V lost 1 base and J lost 1, with 14 bases in between. Germline values: CDR1 SGHRS, CDR2 YFSETQ. The CDR3 is 17 amino acids. CDR3 nucleotide sequence: TGCGCCAGCAGCTTGACCGATCAGGGCGGGAACACCGGGGAGCTGTTTTTT. Translation: CASSLTDQGGNTGELFF.

The chain uses TRBV25-1 and TRBJ2-3, with a weak D call TRBD2 (6 bases). Trimming removed 4 bases from V and 2 bases from J, with 10 bases in between. This CDR3 comprises 14 residues. Germline-derived CDR1 and CDR2 are MGHDK and SYGVNS. CDR3 region: CASSVRDSTDTQYF. Written as DNA, the CDR3 is TGTGCCAGCAGTGTCCGGGACTCCACAGATACGCAGTATTTT.

V and J are TRBV16 and TRBJ1-5; D is undetermined. CDR3 size: 14 residues. Germline-derived CDR1 and CDR2 are KGHSY and FQNENV. The ends were cut back, 4 bases at V and 5 bases at J, with 12 bases in the middle. This CDR3 reads CASSPNKLDQPQHF. Here the CDR3 DNA reads TGTGCCAGCAGCCCTAACAAACTCGATCAGCCCCAGCATTTT.

The V and J genes are TRBV19 and TRBJ2-3; D remains unclear. Germline CDR1 is LNHDA and CDR2 is SQIVND (reference sequence). The length of the CDR3 is 14 residues. Trimming shortened V by 5 bases and J by 6 bases, and 15 bases separated the two germline ends. This CDR3 reads CASSQDPTGDTQYF. The CDR3 DNA reads TGTGCCAGTAGTCAGGACCCGACCGGCGATACGCAGTATTTT.

The V and J genes are TRBV6-6 and TRBJ2-1, with D perhaps TRBD1 or TRBD2 (5 bases each). Germline values: CDR1 MNHNY, CDR2 SVGAGI (reference sequence). CDR3 size: 16 residues. Trimming left V 2 bases short and J 1 base short, with 12 bases between. DNA for the CDR3: TGTGCCAGCAGTTACGCCGGGGCCGCTTCCTACAATGAGCAGTTCTTC. Translating it yields CASSYAGAASYNEQFF.

The CDR3 DNA follows: TGTGCCAGCAGTCAAAGACAGGGCTATCAGCCCCAGCATTTT. It specifies CASSQRQGYQPQHF. The chain recombines TRBV6-5 with TRBJ1-5, with TRBD1 identical over 7 bases. This CDR3 is 14 amino acids long. V lost 5 bases to trimming and J lost 5 bases; unmatched junction nucleotides: 6. Germline V CDR1 and CDR2: MNHEY, SVGAGI.

As for this clone: Distinct nucleotide sequences in the sample also encode this CDR3. The gene calls are TRBV30 and TRBJ2-2; D remains ambiguous. CDR3 size: 13 residues. CDR1 GTSNPN and CDR2 SVGIG come from the germline V gene (reference sequence). Trimming took 0 bases from V and 8 from J, leaving 10 bases between them. CDR3 protein: CAWSVLSPGELFF. CDR3 bases: TGTGCCTGGAGTGTACTCTCCCCGGGGGAGCTGTTTTTT.

The table lists this clone with a few counts. The chain has TRBV13 and TRBJ1-1; D is unclear. The CDR3 loop spans 14 amino acids. V was shortened by 1 base and J by 2 bases, with 8 bases between the two germline ends. Germline CDR1 is PRHDT and CDR2 is FYEKMQ (reference sequence). The CDR3: CASSLVGLNTEAFF. The DNA of the CDR3 is TGTGCCAGCAGCTTAGTGGGCCTTAACACTGAAGCTTTCTTT.

This clone came up a few times. At the DNA level, this CDR3 is encoded by other sequences in the same sample as well. CDR3 amino acids: CAWSVNTGELFF. CDR3 coding DNA: TGTGCCTGGAGTGTAAACACCGGGGAGCTGTTTTTT. This chain links TRBV30 with TRBJ2-2; D not resolved. The CDR3 is made up of 12 amino acids. Per the germline V gene, CDR1 is GTSNPN and CDR2 is SVGIG (reference sequence). V shed 0 bases and J shed 2 bases, with 1 base lying between them.

This chain uses TRBV7-2 with TRBJ2-7; tentative D call: TRBD1 (6 bases). The V gene's germline CDR1 is SGHTA and CDR2 FQGNSA. This CDR3 region has 11 residues. V lost 10 bases and J lost 8, with 15 bases in between. CDR3 coding DNA: TGTGCCATCCCAAGAGGGGACAAGCAGTACTTC. Translation: CAIPRGDKQYF.